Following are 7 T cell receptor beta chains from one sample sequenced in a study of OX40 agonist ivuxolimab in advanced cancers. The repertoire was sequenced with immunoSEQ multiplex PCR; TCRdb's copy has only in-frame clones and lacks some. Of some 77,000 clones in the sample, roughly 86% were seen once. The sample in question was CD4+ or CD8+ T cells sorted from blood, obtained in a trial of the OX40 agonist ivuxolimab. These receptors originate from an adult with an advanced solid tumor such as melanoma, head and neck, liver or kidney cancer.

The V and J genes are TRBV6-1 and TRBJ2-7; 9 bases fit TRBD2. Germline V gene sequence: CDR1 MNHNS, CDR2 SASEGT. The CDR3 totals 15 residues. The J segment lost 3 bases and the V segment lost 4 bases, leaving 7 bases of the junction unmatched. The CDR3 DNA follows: TGTGCCAGCAGTGGGTCTAGCGGGACCTTCTACGAGCAGTACTTC. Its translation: CASSGSSGTFYEQYF.

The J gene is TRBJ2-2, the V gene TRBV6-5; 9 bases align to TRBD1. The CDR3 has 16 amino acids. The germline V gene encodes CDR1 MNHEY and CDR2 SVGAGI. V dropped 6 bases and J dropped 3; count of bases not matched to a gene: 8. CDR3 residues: CASRYTGTGYTGELFF. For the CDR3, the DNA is TGTGCCAGCAGGTACACCGGGACAGGGTACACCGGGGAGCTGTTTTTT.

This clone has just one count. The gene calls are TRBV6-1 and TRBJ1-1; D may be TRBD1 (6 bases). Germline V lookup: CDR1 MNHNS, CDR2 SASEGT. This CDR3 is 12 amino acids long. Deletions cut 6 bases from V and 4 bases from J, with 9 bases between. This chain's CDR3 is CASRQGATEAFF. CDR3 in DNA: TGTGCCAGCAGACAGGGAGCCACTGAAGCTTTCTTT.

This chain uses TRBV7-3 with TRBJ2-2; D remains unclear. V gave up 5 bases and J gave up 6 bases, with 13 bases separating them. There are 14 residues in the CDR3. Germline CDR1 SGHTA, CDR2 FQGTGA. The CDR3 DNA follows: TGTGCCAGCAGCCCTACCGGTAGGGCCGGGGAGCTGTTTTTT. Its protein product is CASSPTGRAGELFF.

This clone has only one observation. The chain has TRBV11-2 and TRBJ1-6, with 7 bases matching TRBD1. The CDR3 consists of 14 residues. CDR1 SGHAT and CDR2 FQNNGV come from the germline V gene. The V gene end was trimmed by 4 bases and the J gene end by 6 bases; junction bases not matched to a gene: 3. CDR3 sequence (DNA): TGTGCCAGCAGCTCAGACAGGGTTAATTCACCCCTCCACTTT. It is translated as CASSSDRVNSPLHF.

CDR3 in amino acids: CASSPSTGIYGYTF. CDR3 bases: TGTGCCAGCAGTCCCTCGACAGGCATCTATGGCTACACCTTC. This chain joins TRBV27 and TRBJ1-2; possibly TRBD1 for D (6 bases). This CDR3 contains 14 residues. CDR1 and CDR2 (germline): MNHEY, SMNVEV (reference sequence). V was cut by 5 bases and J by 4 bases, with 14 bases left in between.

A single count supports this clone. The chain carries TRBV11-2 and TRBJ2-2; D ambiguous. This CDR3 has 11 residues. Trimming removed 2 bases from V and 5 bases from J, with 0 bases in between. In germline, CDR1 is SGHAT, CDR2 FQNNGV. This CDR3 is CASSLTGELFF. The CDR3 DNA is TGTGCCAGCAGCTTAACCGGGGAGCTGTTTTTT.